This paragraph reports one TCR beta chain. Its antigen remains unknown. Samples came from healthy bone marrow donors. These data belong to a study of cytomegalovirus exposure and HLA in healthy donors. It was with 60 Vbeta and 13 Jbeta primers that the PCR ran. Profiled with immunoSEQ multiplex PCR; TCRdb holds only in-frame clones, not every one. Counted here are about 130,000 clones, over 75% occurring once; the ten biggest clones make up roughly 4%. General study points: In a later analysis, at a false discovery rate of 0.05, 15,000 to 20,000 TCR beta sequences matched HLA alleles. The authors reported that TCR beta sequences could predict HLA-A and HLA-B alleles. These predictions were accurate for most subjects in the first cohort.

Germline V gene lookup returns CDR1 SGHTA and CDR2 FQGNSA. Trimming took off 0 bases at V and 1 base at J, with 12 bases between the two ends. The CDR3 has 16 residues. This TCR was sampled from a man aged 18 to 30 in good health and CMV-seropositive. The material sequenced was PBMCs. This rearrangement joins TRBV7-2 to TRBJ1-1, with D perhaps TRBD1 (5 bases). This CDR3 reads CASSLASRRGNTEAFF. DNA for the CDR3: TGTGCCAGCAGCTTAGCCTCTCGGAGGGGGAACACTGAAGCTTTCTTT.